These 13 T cell receptor beta chains originate from one sample sequenced in a study of blood T cell repertoires in COVID-19. Using immunoSEQ multiplex PCR, the repertoire was profiled, and TCRdb retains in-frame clones only, with some absent. Of roughly 250,000 clones listed, roughly 80% are singletons. Specimen: peripheral blood. The receptors here all came from a woman in her fifties or sixties with active or convalescent COVID-19.

The chain recombines TRBV6-4 with TRBJ1-2; 9 bases match TRBD1. CDR1 and CDR2 from the germline V gene are MRHNA and SNTAGT. J was trimmed by 8 bases and V by 6 bases; bases with no gene match: 16. The CDR3 has 16 amino acids. The CDR3 bases are TGTGCCAGCAGCCCGCTATTCACAGGGGGCGACCGCGGCTACACCTTC. Translated: CASSPLFTGGDRGYTF.

V is TRBV18 and J is TRBJ2-7; the match to TRBD2 covers 10 bases. Germline V lookup: CDR1 KGHSH, CDR2 LQKENI. With V trimmed by 4 bases and J by 7 bases, 13 bases remained unmatched. The CDR3 consists of 16 residues. CDR3 in amino acids: CASSLGWGLASGEQYF. The DNA of the CDR3 is TGTGCCAGCTCACTCGGTTGGGGACTAGCGTCGGGGGAGCAGTACTTC.

The chain combines TRBV7-3 with TRBJ2-1, with 12 bases aligning to TRBD2. This CDR3 comprises 15 residues. V lost 3 bases and J lost 10; bases outside the gene matches: 7. From germline, CDR1 is SGHTA and CDR2 FQGTGA. The CDR3 coding sequence is TGTGCCAGCAGCTTGCTAGCGGGAGGGCCCCGGGAGCAGTTCTTC. Its translation is CASSLLAGGPREQFF.

The genes are TRBV7-2 and TRBJ1-4, with 9 bases aligning to TRBD1. CDR1 is SGHTA, CDR2 FQGNSA, per germline. This CDR3 is 15 amino acids long. The V segment lost 1 base and the J segment 8 bases; nucleotides outside the gene matches: 5. CDR3 nucleotides: TGTGCCAGCAGCTTAGTGGGACAGGGACACGAAAAACTGTTTTTT. This sequence encodes CASSLVGQGHEKLFF.

The chain combines TRBV27 with TRBJ2-3; D is unclear. This CDR3 is 14 amino acids long. Germline CDR1 MNHEY, CDR2 SMNVEV (reference sequence). Trimming removed 2 bases from V and 2 bases from J, with 8 bases in between. This chain's CDR3 is CASSLPGPTDTQYF. The DNA for the CDR3 is TGTGCCAGCAGTTTACCAGGCCCCACAGATACGCAGTATTTT.

The V gene is TRBV7-2, the J gene TRBJ2-7; possible D gene TRBD2, 6 bases. Per germline, CDR1 SGHTA and CDR2 FQGNSA. V was clipped by 6 bases and J by 2 bases, with 11 bases between them. The CDR3 length is 13 residues. The CDR3 reads CASREGRAYEQYF. The CDR3 DNA reads as TGTGCCAGCAGGGAGGGCCGGGCCTACGAGCAGTACTTC.

V is TRBV6-1 and J is TRBJ2-7; TRBD2 might be the D (5 bases). Germline loops: CDR1 MNHNS, CDR2 SASEGT. This CDR3 is built from 15 residues. V was cut by 0 bases and J by 6 bases, with 15 bases left in between. CDR3 sequence: CASSEAGGEYAEQYV. In nucleotides, the CDR3 is TGTGCCAGCAGTGAAGCGGGTGGGGAGTATGCCGAGCAGTACGTC.

The gene calls are TRBV5-4 and TRBJ2-5; D gene uncertain. Trimming removed 0 bases at V and 2 bases at J, with 8 bases between. The CDR3 covers 14 residues. The V gene's germline CDR1 is SGHNT and CDR2 YYREEE (reference sequence). The chain's CDR3 is CASSLVSSQETQYF. In nucleotides, the CDR3 is TGTGCCAGCAGCTTGGTCTCTTCTCAAGAGACCCAGTACTTC.

V usage is TRBV30 and J usage is TRBJ1-2; 9 bases match TRBD1. V shed 1 base, J shed 7 bases, and the junction held 10 bases outside the gene matches. CDR1 and CDR2 (germline): GTSNPN, SVGIG (reference sequence). This CDR3 is 15 amino acids long. This CDR3 is CAWSAPRQGEGGYTF. DNA of the CDR3: TGTGCCTGGAGTGCCCCGAGACAGGGGGAGGGTGGCTACACCTTC.

The V call is TRBV7-9, the J call TRBJ2-1, with D possibly being TRBD2 (6 bases). Germline V gene sequence: CDR1 SEHNR, CDR2 FQNEAQ (reference sequence). CDR3 length: 13 amino acids. Trimming pared 11 bases from V and 4 bases from J, leaving 15 bases between. CDR3 nucleotide sequence: TGTGCCGACTGGGGGGAAGGGTACAATGAGCAGTTCTTC. Its protein is CADWGEGYNEQFF.

This chain connects TRBV5-1 to TRBJ2-6; D uncertain. Germline V gives CDR1 SGHRS, CDR2 YFSETQ. V gave up 4 bases and J gave up 0 bases, with 11 bases separating them. This CDR3 is built from 16 residues. The DNA of the CDR3 is TGCGCCAGCAGCGCCGCACAGAGCTCTGGGGCCAACGTCCTGACTTTC. Translated: CASSAAQSSGANVLTF.

The chain has TRBV7-8 and TRBJ2-2, with 11 nucleotides matching TRBD1. Germline CDR1 SGHVS, CDR2 FQNEAQ. The CDR3 sequence is 16 residues long. Unmatched junction bases numbered 4, after V lost 5 bases and J lost 2 bases. For the CDR3, the DNA is TGTGCCAGCAGCAGCGGGACAGGGGGTAACACCGGGGAGCTGTTTTTT. It is translated as CASSSGTGGNTGELFF.

The chain links TRBV27 to TRBJ1-3, with TRBD1 matching 9 bases. Germline V CDR1 and CDR2: MNHEY, SMNVEV (reference sequence). The CDR3 spans 16 residues. Trimming at V came to 5 bases and at J to 0 bases, leaving 5 bases not matched to a gene. This CDR3 reads CASSTAGQGSGNTIYF. For the CDR3, the DNA is TGTGCCAGCAGTACGGCGGGACAGGGCTCTGGAAACACCATATATTTT.